The 18 T cell receptor beta chains below were found in one sample sequenced in a study of blood T cell repertoires in COVID-19. Only in-frame clones appear in the TCRdb table, and some are missing; sequencing was by immunoSEQ multiplex PCR. The sample has just over 80,000 clones; approximately 90% are singletons. Sample: PBMCs or T cells enriched from blood (not recorded which). The source of these receptors is a woman aged 45 to 65 with acute COVID-19.

The chain has TRBV19 and TRBJ2-1; TRBD2 agrees at 15 bases. This CDR3 has 17 amino acids. With V trimmed by 5 bases and J by 6 bases, 8 bases remained unmatched. Germline CDR1 and CDR2: LNHDA and SQIVND (reference sequence). The CDR3 region is CASSSRGLAGGINEQFF. CDR3 bases: TGTGCCAGTAGTTCCCGAGGACTAGCGGGAGGGATCAATGAGCAGTTCTTC.

The genes are TRBV6-4 and TRBJ2-3, with 7 bases lining up with TRBD2. From germline, CDR1 is MRHNA and CDR2 SNTAGT. V gave up 6 bases and J gave up 4 bases; unmatched junction bases: 10. The CDR3 runs 15 residues. CDR3 loop: CASSPTSAPPDTQYF. The CDR3 DNA follows: TGTGCCAGCAGCCCTACTAGCGCTCCCCCAGATACGCAGTATTTT.

The V gene is TRBV18, the J gene TRBJ2-1; 15 bases are shared with TRBD2. Germline assignment: CDR1 KGHSH and CDR2 LQKENI. The CDR3 has 20 amino acids. Losses at the gene ends were 3 bases for V and 4 bases for J; bases not matched to a gene: 13. CDR3 bases: TGTGCCAGCTCACCCCGGACAACGGGACTAGCGGGAGGTTCTTACAATGAGCAGTTCTTC. Protein: CASSPRTTGLAGGSYNEQFF. The variable domain in full, completed from reference TRBV18 and TRBJ2-1, reads NAGVMQNPRHLVRRRGQEARLRCSPMKGHSHVYWYRQLPEEGLKFMVYLQKENIIDESGMPKERFSAEFPKEGPSILRIQQVVRGDSAAYFCASSPRTTGLAGGSYNEQFFGPGTRLTVL.

The gene calls are TRBV15 and TRBJ1-6; perhaps TRBD1 as D (5 bases). Germline loops: CDR1 LNHNV, CDR2 YYDKDF (reference sequence). V gave up 0 bases and J gave up 9 bases, with 12 bases separating them. The CDR3 loop spans 15 amino acids. DNA for the CDR3: TGTGCCACCAGCAGAGAGGGGGGTAGGGGTTCACCCCTCCACTTT. Its translation: CATSREGGRGSPLHF.

The gene calls are TRBV12-3 or TRBV12-4 and TRBJ2-7, with 8 bases that match TRBD1. The V gene end was trimmed by 2 bases and the J gene end by 4 bases; junction bases not matched to a gene: 1. The CDR3 runs 13 residues. CDR3 bases: TGTGCCAGCAGTTTACAGGGGGCGTACGAGCAGTACTTC. Translating it yields CASSLQGAYEQYF.

This clone was recorded only once. V is TRBV3-1 (or the pseudogene TRBV3-2) and J is TRBJ1-2; 9 nucleotides line up with TRBD1. This CDR3 is 15 amino acids long. V shed 1 base, J shed 1 base, and the junction held 1 base outside the gene matches. Germline assignment: CDR1 LGHDT and CDR2 YNNKEL (reference sequence). This CDR3 is CASSQGDRDNYGYTF. CDR3 in DNA: TGTGCCAGCAGCCAAGGGGACAGGGATAACTATGGCTACACCTTC.

The gene calls are TRBV3-1 (or the pseudogene TRBV3-2) and TRBJ1-2, with TRBD1 identical over 7 bases. V was pared by 6 bases and J by 3 bases, with 4 bases of the junction left unmatched. Looked up from germline, CDR1 is LGHDT and CDR2 is YNNKEL (reference sequence). The CDR3 loop spans 13 amino acids. This CDR3 is CASSSGTDYGYTF. The CDR3 DNA follows: TGTGCCAGCAGTTCCGGGACAGACTATGGCTACACCTTC.

The chain is built from TRBV5-1 and TRBJ2-7; 12 bases are a match to TRBD2. CDR3 length: 19 amino acids. Trimming cost V 3 bases and J 4 bases; bases outside gene matches: 17. Germline CDR1 is SGHRS and CDR2 is YFSETQ. The CDR3 loop is CASSSSASGRALNIYEQYF. The CDR3 nucleotides are TGCGCCAGCAGCTCCTCCGCTAGCGGGAGGGCCCTCAACATTTACGAGCAGTACTTC.

V usage is TRBV9 and J usage is TRBJ2-2, with 13 bases lining up with TRBD2. The CDR3 spans 16 residues. Looked up from germline, CDR1 is SGDLS and CDR2 is YYNGEE. After removal of 2 bases from V and 6 bases from J, the junction contained 4 bases not matched to a gene. CDR3 DNA sequence: TGTGCCAGCAGCGTCGGACTAGCGGGAGTGGCCGGGGAGCTGTTTTTT. Residues: CASSVGLAGVAGELFF.

In nucleotides, the CDR3 is TGTGCCAGCTCACCGGAGATAGCGGGAGGAGAGTACAATGAGCAGTTCTTC. Protein: CASSPEIAGGEYNEQFF. The chain employs TRBV18 and TRBJ2-1; 10 positions match TRBD2. This CDR3 contains 17 residues. Trimming removed 3 bases from V and 4 bases from J; junction bases left unmatched: 9. In germline, CDR1 is KGHSH, CDR2 LQKENI.

The chain is built from TRBV18 and TRBJ2-2, with 13 bases fitting TRBD2. The CDR3 length is 17 residues. V shed 0 bases and J 4 bases; nucleotides not matched to a gene: 2. Germline CDR1 and CDR2: KGHSH and LQKENI. This chain's CDR3 is CASSPPGLAGSTGELFF. CDR3 bases: TGTGCCAGCTCACCACCGGGACTAGCGGGATCCACCGGGGAGCTGTTTTTT.

This chain joins TRBV14 and TRBJ2-1; 8 bases fit TRBD2. The germline V gene encodes CDR1 SGHDN and CDR2 FVKESK. Unmatched junction bases numbered 11, after V lost 4 bases and J lost 6 bases. This CDR3 spans 16 amino acids. The CDR3 DNA is TGTGCCAGCAGCCGCAGTACGACTAGCGTATTCAATGAGCAGTTCTTC. Translation: CASSRSTTSVFNEQFF.

CDR3 sequence (DNA): TGTGCCAGCAGCGCACCCCCCGGGACAGGGTCCTACAATGAGCAGTTCTTC. Amino acids: CASSAPPGTGSYNEQFF. The rearrangement links TRBV9 to TRBJ2-1, with 9 bases fitting TRBD1. The CDR3 has 17 residues. Trimming cost V 3 bases and J 1 base; bases outside gene matches: 8. CDR1 is SGDLS, CDR2 YYNGEE, per germline.

The V call is TRBV27, the J call TRBJ1-3; D gene uncertain. Germline V gene sequence: CDR1 MNHEY, CDR2 SMNVEV (reference sequence). The V gene lost 2 bases and the J gene lost 0 bases, with 8 bases spanning the gap. This CDR3 contains 15 residues. The DNA for the CDR3 is TGTGCCAGCAGTTTACTGGCGGGCTCTGGAAACACCATATATTTT. Its translation is CASSLLAGSGNTIYF.

This clone was seen more than once but under ten times. The V call is TRBV18, the J call TRBJ2-7; possible D gene TRBD1, 5 bases. This CDR3 is 13 amino acids long. Trimming took 5 bases from V and 5 from J, leaving 13 bases between them. Per germline, CDR1 KGHSH and CDR2 LQKENI. CDR3 nucleotide sequence: TGTGCCAGCTCAACGGACATTGTGGACGAGCAGTACTTC. Translated, it gives CASSTDIVDEQYF.

This rearrangement joins TRBV7-2 to TRBJ1-5; TRBD1 might be the D (5 bases). Germline V gene lookup returns CDR1 SGHTA and CDR2 FQGNSA. The CDR3 has 15 amino acids. V was cut by 6 bases and J by 0 bases, with 12 bases left in between. The CDR3: CASSPQDYSNQPQHF. The DNA of the CDR3 is TGTGCCAGCAGTCCACAGGATTATAGCAATCAGCCCCAGCATTTT.

The V gene is TRBV5-8, the J gene TRBJ1-5; 7 nucleotides line up with TRBD1. The CDR3 covers 15 residues. Trimming at V came to 4 bases and at J to 0 bases, leaving 4 bases not matched to a gene. Germline V gene sequence: CDR1 SGHTS, CDR2 YDEGEE. For the CDR3, the DNA is TGTGCCAGCAGCCGCAGGGGGTTTAGCAATCAGCCCCAGCATTTT. Translated: CASSRRGFSNQPQHF.

This chain joins TRBV30 and TRBJ1-3; D uncertain. With 3 bases removed from V and 6 bases from J, the gap between germline ends came to 6 bases. Germline V gives CDR1 GTSNPN, CDR2 SVGIG (reference sequence). This CDR3 contains 11 residues. CDR3 protein: CAWSEENTIYF. For the CDR3, the DNA is TGTGCCTGGAGCGAGGAAAACACCATATATTTT.